This TCR beta chain was sequenced for a study of blood T cells in healthy people across ages. A few counts support this clonotype. Together with a sample-barcoded 5' primer, a J-beta primer mix was included in a second PCR lasting roughly 6 to 12 cycles. A minimum of 3 million CDR3-containing paired-end reads was obtained for each sample. TCRdb redid the calling of the 5' RACE reads with MiXCR, one entry per CDR3 protein. The sample holds around 1,800,000 distinct CDR3 sequences, 30% to 40% seen once. V was trimmed by 4 bases and J by 6 bases, leaving 12 bases between them. The CDR3 runs to 13 residues. Germline values: CDR1 SGHVS, CDR2 FQNEAQ.

The source of this sequence is a human donor in good health. The rearrangement joins TRBV7-8 to TRBJ1-2; a possible D gene is TRBD1 (5 bases). The sequencing sample was made of blood. This CDR3 reads CASSSREFNGYTF. CDR3 nucleotide sequence: TGTGCCAGCAGCTCCAGGGAATTTAATGGCTACACCTTC.